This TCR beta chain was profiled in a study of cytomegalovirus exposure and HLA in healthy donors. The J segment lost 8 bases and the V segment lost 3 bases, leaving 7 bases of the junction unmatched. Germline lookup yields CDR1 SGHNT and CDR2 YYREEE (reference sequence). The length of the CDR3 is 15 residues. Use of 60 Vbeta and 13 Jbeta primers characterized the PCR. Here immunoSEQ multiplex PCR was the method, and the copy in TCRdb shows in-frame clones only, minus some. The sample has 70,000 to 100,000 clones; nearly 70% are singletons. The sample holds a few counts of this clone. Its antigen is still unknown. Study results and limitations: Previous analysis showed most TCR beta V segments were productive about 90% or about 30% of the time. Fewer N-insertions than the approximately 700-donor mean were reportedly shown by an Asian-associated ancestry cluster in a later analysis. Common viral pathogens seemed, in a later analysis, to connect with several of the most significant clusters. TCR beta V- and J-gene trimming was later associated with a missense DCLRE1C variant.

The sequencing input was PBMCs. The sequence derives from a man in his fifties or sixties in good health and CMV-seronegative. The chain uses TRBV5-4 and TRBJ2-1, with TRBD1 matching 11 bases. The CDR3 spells CASSSRDRGAHEQFF. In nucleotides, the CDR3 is TGTGCCAGCAGCTCCCGGGACAGGGGGGCCCATGAGCAGTTCTTC. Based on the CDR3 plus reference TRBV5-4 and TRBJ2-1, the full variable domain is ETGVTQSPTHLIKTRGQQVTLRCSSQSGHNTVSWYQQALGQGPQFIFQYYREEENGRGNFPPRFSGLQFPNYSSELNVNALELDDSALYLCASSSRDRGAHEQFFGPGTRLTVL.